The source of this T cell receptor (beta chain) is a study of OX40 agonist ivuxolimab in advanced cancers. General notes on the study: The costimulatory receptor OX40 (CD134) was targeted by ivuxolimab, a fully human IgG2 agonistic monoclonal antibody. The paper reports the monotherapy dose-escalation portion (N of about 50 patients) of the phase I ivuxolimab trial. Of the 50 or so patients in dose escalation, 19 had hepatocellular carcinoma, some 15 had melanoma, 9 had renal cell carcinoma and 9 had head and neck cancer. Partial responses were achieved by three dose-escalation patients, of whom one had hepatocellular carcinoma and two had cutaneous melanoma. The point of sequencing TCRbeta in the periphery was to test whether ivuxolimab changed TCR sequence diversity and drove clonal T-cell expansion. Patients were allowed to have had prior anti-PD-1, anti-PD-L1 or anti-CTLA-4 therapy, and approximately 40% of the dose-escalation patients had previously received checkpoint inhibitors. In the dose-escalation cohort, roughly 80% of patients were male, and the mean age was roughly 60 years, with a range of about 23 to 85. Intravenous ivuxolimab was administered to patients every 2 weeks at six dose levels: 0.01, 0.1, 0.3, 1.5, 3 and 10 mg/kg.

Genomic DNA was extracted from sorted cells for sequencing of the TCRbeta CDR3 region. The immunoSEQ Assay was used for sequencing of TCRbeta CDR3 regions. TCRdb took this table from immuneACCESS and kept in-frame rearrangements with V and J called. Such tables lack part of the clones; where checked against another copy, unresolved V genes explain under half of the gap, and the rest is unexplained. This sample is represented by 60,000 to 65,000 clones; around 83% of them were singletons. 0.7% of the sample is held by the ten biggest clonotypes. Patients with autoimmune disease history or receiving systemic immunosuppression were excluded from the trial. Peripheral blood for TCR sequencing was collected from all dose cohorts at baseline, on cycle 4 day 1, and on cycle 7 day 1. Samples came from an open-label, multicenter, first-in-human phase I dose-escalation trial of ivuxolimab. Adults with locally advanced or metastatic melanoma, renal cell, hepatocellular, or head and neck squamous cell carcinoma were enrolled in the trial. Before TCR sequencing, CD4+ T cells and CD8+ T cells from peripheral blood were sorted into separate populations.

V is pruned by 8 bases and J by 5 bases, leaving 5 bases of the junction without a gene match. Its CDR3 holds 12 amino acids, cysteine through phenylalanine. Only the CDR3 part of the read is kept: 36 bases, read in frame from the first base. CDR1 MNHEY and CDR2 SMNVEV were looked up in the germline V gene (reference sequence). To note about this clone: Its binding antigen is unknown. No base qualities exist here, and no much larger clone lies one base off it.

Broader findings and caveats from the paper: Low levels of normalized T-cell clonal expansion were also shown by some nonresponding patients. Antigen specificity was not determined for the clonally expanded peripheral T cells. At doses of 0.1 to 3.0 mg/kg, clonal expansion of both CD4+ and CD8+ blood T cells was observed from baseline to week 6. After ivuxolimab, CD8+ T cells had more expanded clones than CD4+ T cells on average. Partial responders in the 0.1-3.0 mg/kg groups had among the lowest normalized peripheral clonal expansion, especially among CD8+ T cells.

Material: CD4+ or CD8+ T cells sorted from blood, obtained in a trial of the OX40 agonist ivuxolimab. This TCR was sampled from an adult with an advanced solid tumor such as melanoma, head and neck, liver or kidney cancer. The chain links TRBV27 with TRBJ1-1, with 7 bases aligning to TRBD1. The nucleotide sequence is given as TGTGCCAGCGGCTACAGGGGAACTGAAGCTTTCTTT. Protein translation: CASGYRGTEAFF.